The 2 T cell receptor beta chains given below trace back to one sample, sequenced in a study of blood T cell repertoires in COVID-19. Using immunoSEQ multiplex PCR, the repertoire was profiled, and TCRdb retains in-frame clones only, with some absent. The sample has 130,000 to 150,000 clones, approximately 83% seen once. The sequenced material came from peripheral blood. The receptors were sampled from a woman aged 60-75 years with COVID-19, enrolled during active disease.

The CDR3 DNA reads TGTGCCAGCAGTGAACCAGGGGCGGTAGGAAACACCATATATTTT. This sequence encodes CASSEPGAVGNTIYF. The V gene is TRBV25-1, the J gene TRBJ1-3, with D perhaps matching TRBD1 (6 bases). The V end was cut by 2 bases, the J end by 4 bases, with 12 bases between. Germline V gene sequence: CDR1 MGHDK, CDR2 SYGVNS. The CDR3 totals 15 residues.

This chain connects TRBV19 to TRBJ1-1; 11 positions match TRBD1. The CDR3 runs 15 residues. J was trimmed by 3 bases and V by 5 bases; bases with no gene match: 5. Germline values: CDR1 LNHDA, CDR2 SQIVND (reference sequence). The CDR3 DNA follows: TGTGCCAGTAGTCCTGGGACAGGGGGGGACACTGAAGCTTTCTTT. Protein sequence: CASSPGTGGDTEAFF.